The 29 T cell receptor beta chains below come from one sample, sequenced in a study of blood T cells in healthy people across ages (dated by TCRdb to between 2014 and 2017). The library was obtained by 5' RACE. TCRdb records Illumina HiSeq 2500 as the sequencer. A second PCR of about 7 to 12 cycles was run with a J-beta primer mix and a sample-barcoded 5' primer. In-frame beta chains were kept once TCRdb had trimmed the public reads at Q25 with fastp and called clones with MiXCR. Entries are consolidated by CDR3 protein sequence, retaining the most common genes and DNA. The sample yields roughly 930,000 distinct CDR3 sequences; 48% were counted once. The ten largest make up 10% to 15% of the sample. Sequencing input: blood. The receptors here all came from a man aged 25 to 40 in good health.

V is TRBV4-3 and J is TRBJ1-2; 8 bases line up with TRBD1. This CDR3 has 15 amino acids. V trimming: 0 bases; J trimming: 6 bases; junction bases outside the gene matches: 6. Germline-derived CDR1 and CDR2 are LGHNA and YSLEER. The CDR3 nucleotides read TGCGCCAGCAGCCAAGATGCAGGGGGCCAAAATGGCTACACCTTC. Translating it yields CASSQDAGGQNGYTF.

CDR3 residues: CASSPRQGVNYEQYF. The CDR3, as DNA: TGTGCCAGCAGTCCACGACAGGGGGTAAACTACGAGCAGTACTTC. This chain links TRBV12-3 or TRBV12-4 with TRBJ2-7; 9 bases are a match to TRBD1. The CDR3 loop spans 15 amino acids. Trimming took 5 bases from V and 3 from J; bases not matched to a gene: 8.

The chain has TRBV6-2 or TRBV6-3 and TRBJ2-6; 7 bases fit TRBD1. CDR3 length: 16 amino acids. The V gene's germline CDR1 is MNHEY and CDR2 SVGEGT. Trimming took 5 bases from V and 4 from J; bases not matched to a gene: 8. The CDR3 spells CASSPDRSSGANVLTF. DNA of the CDR3: TGTGCCAGCAGTCCGGACAGGTCGTCCGGGGCCAACGTCCTGACTTTC.

The chain has TRBV27 and TRBJ2-1; weak D call: TRBD1 (6 bases). The germline V gene encodes CDR1 MNHEY and CDR2 SMNVEV (reference sequence). The CDR3 contains 15 residues. Between the trimmed V and J ends, which lost 2 bases and 7 bases, there was a span of 15 bases. CDR3 in amino acids: CASSLAWGLGNEQFF. In nucleotides, the CDR3 is TGTGCCAGCAGTTTAGCTTGGGGGCTTGGGAATGAGCAGTTCTTC.

There are a few counts of this clonotype. This sequence joins TRBV29-1 and TRBJ2-3; no clear D. Trimming pared 4 bases from V and 2 bases from J, leaving 7 bases between. Germline CDR1 reads SQVTM; CDR2 reads ANQGSEA. The CDR3 is 12 amino acids. CDR3 coding DNA: TGCAGCGTTGTTGCAAACACAGATACGCAGTATTTT. Residues: CSVVANTDTQYF.

This chain uses TRBV28 with TRBJ2-7; perhaps TRBD2 as D (6 bases). The V end was cut by 8 bases, the J end by 4 bases, with 15 bases between. CDR1 and CDR2 from the germline V gene are MDHEN and SYDVKM. The CDR3 loop spans 13 amino acids. The CDR3 region has the DNA TGTGCCAGCGAAAGTGGGGGGAAATACGAGCAGTACTTC. This sequence encodes CASESGGKYEQYF.

The gene calls are TRBV2 and TRBJ1-5; tentatively, D is TRBD1 (5 bases). Germline-derived CDR1 and CDR2 are SNHLY and FYNNEI. V lost 2 bases, J lost 2 bases, and 13 bases lay in between. This CDR3 is 16 amino acids long. In nucleotides, the CDR3 is TGTGCCAGCAGTGAAAAGGGTTGGGGCGGCAATCAGCCCCAGCATTTT. It is translated as CASSEKGWGGNQPQHF. The whole variable domain, filled in from reference TRBV2 and TRBJ1-5, reads EPEVTQTPSHQVTQMGQEVILRCVPISNHLYFYWYRQILGQKVEFLVSFYNNEISEKSEIFDDQFSVERPDGSNFTLKIRSTKLEDSAMYFCASSEKGWGGNQPQHFGDGTRLSIL.

This clonotype was counted a few times. The chain joins TRBV28 to TRBJ1-2; D is possibly TRBD1 (6 bases). Germline V gene data show CDR1 as MDHEN and CDR2 as SYDVKM. The V and J ends lost 6 bases and 2 bases respectively, with 19 bases between them. The CDR3 is 16 residues long. CDR3 nucleotides: TGTGCCAGCAGCCCCTTTGGGGGCCGCGGCAACTATGGCTACACCTTC. As protein: CASSPFGGRGNYGYTF.

The CDR3 region has the DNA TGTGCCAGCAGCACCGGACAGGGGGCGTTCGAGCAGTACTTC. This gives the protein CASSTGQGAFEQYF. The rearrangement links TRBV7-2 to TRBJ2-7, with 11 positions matching TRBD1. From germline, CDR1 is SGHTA and CDR2 FQGNSA. This CDR3 contains 14 residues. V was clipped by 5 bases and J by 6 bases; unmatched bases: 6.

The chain has TRBV10-3 and TRBJ2-3; 9 bases match TRBD1. V was pared by 6 bases and J by 1 base, with 5 bases of the junction left unmatched. This CDR3 contains 15 residues. Germline values: CDR1 ENHRY, CDR2 SYGVKD. Here the CDR3 reads CAIRRTGVRTDTQYF. DNA for the CDR3: TGTGCCATCAGGAGGACAGGGGTTCGCACAGATACGCAGTATTTT.

Ten or more counts support this clonotype. The V and J genes are TRBV30 and TRBJ1-2; unclear D gene. CDR1 is GTSNPN and CDR2 is SVGIG in the germline V gene (reference sequence). The CDR3 spans 12 residues. V shed 8 bases and J shed 4 bases, with 14 bases lying between them. The CDR3 reads CARREAVYGYTF. The CDR3 DNA reads as TGTGCCCGCCGGGAAGCAGTCTATGGCTACACCTTC.

Details on this clonotype: Just one base apart from a much larger clone, this may be a read error. J is TRBJ2-7 and V is TRBV29-1, with D tentatively TRBD2 (6 bases). The CDR3 is 11 residues long. Trimming cost V 7 bases and J 7 bases, with 14 bases left between them. CDR1 and CDR2 from the germline V gene are SQVTM and ANQGSEA. The CDR3 loop is CSATRENEQYF. The CDR3 DNA reads as TGCAGCGCCACTCGGGAGAATGAGCAGTACTTC.

The CDR3 reads CASLGASREGSSYEQYF. DNA of the CDR3: TGTGCCAGCTTAGGAGCTTCCAGGGAGGGGAGCTCCTACGAGCAGTACTTC. V gene TRBV2 combines with J gene TRBJ2-7; 7 positions agree with TRBD2. CDR3 length equals 17 residues. Trimming at V came to 8 bases and at J to 0 bases, leaving 16 bases not matched to a gene. Germline V lookup: CDR1 SNHLY, CDR2 FYNNEI.

The chain uses TRBV3-1 and TRBJ2-1; D gene unclear. Between the trimmed V and J ends, which lost 0 bases and 7 bases, there was a span of 22 bases. Germline V gene lookup returns CDR1 LGHDT and CDR2 YNNKEL (reference sequence). The CDR3 has 18 residues. CDR3 sequence: CASSQDYLETLVGNEQFF. CDR3 coding DNA: TGTGCCAGCAGCCAAGATTATCTGGAAACCTTAGTTGGGAATGAGCAGTTCTTC.

This sequence joins TRBV4-1 and TRBJ2-3; TRBD2 matches at 14 bases. CDR1 is MGHRA and CDR2 is YSYEKL in the germline V gene. This CDR3 spans 20 amino acids. The ends lost 4 bases at V and 1 base at J; junction bases unmatched: 13. CDR3 nucleotides: TGCGCCAGCAGCCTAAGCGGGACTAGCGGGGGAATGTTGGGCACAGATACGCAGTATTTT. Residues: CASSLSGTSGGMLGTDTQYF.

This chain joins TRBV12-3 or TRBV12-4 and TRBJ2-5; a possible D gene is TRBD2 (5 bases). Trimming shortened V by 7 bases and J by 5 bases, and 17 bases separated the two germline ends. This CDR3 spans 14 amino acids. CDR3 nucleotides: TGTGCCAGCACCGAAGACACTAGGAGGGAGACCCAGTACTTC. The encoded protein is CASTEDTRRETQYF.

The CDR3 spells CASSLVALGRRNEQYF. CDR3 DNA: TGTGCCAGCAGTTTAGTCGCACTGGGACGTAGAAATGAGCAGTACTTC. This chain joins TRBV12-3 or TRBV12-4 and TRBJ2-5, with D perhaps TRBD1 or TRBD2 (5 bases each). The V and J ends lost 1 base and 11 bases respectively, with 23 bases between them. The CDR3 has 16 amino acids.

The rearrangement uses TRBV4-2 and TRBJ2-1, with TRBD1 matching over 10 bases. Germline assignment: CDR1 LGHNA and CDR2 YNFKEQ. The CDR3 extends over 19 amino acids. The J segment lost 6 bases and the V segment lost 4 bases, leaving 18 bases of the junction unmatched. As DNA, the CDR3 is TGTGCCAGCAGCCGCGTATTACTCCGGGACAGGGGCACGGTCAATGAGCAGTTCTTC. Protein product: CASSRVLLRDRGTVNEQFF.

The V and J genes are TRBV4-1 and TRBJ2-3; 13 positions match TRBD2. There are 17 residues in the CDR3. Looked up from germline, CDR1 is MGHRA and CDR2 is YSYEKL. Unmatched junction bases numbered 9, after V lost 3 bases and J lost 6 bases. CDR3 sequence (DNA): TGCGCCAGCAGCCATCTTCATACTAGCGGGGGGGCGGATACGCAGTATTTT. Translating it yields CASSHLHTSGGADTQYF.

The rearrangement joins TRBV7-9 to TRBJ1-4, with 7 bases fitting TRBD1. The CDR3 totals 16 residues. The V and J ends lost 4 bases and 7 bases, in that order; junction bases with no gene match: 12. CDR1 is SEHNR and CDR2 is FQNEAQ in the germline V gene (reference sequence). CDR3 in DNA: TGTGCCAGCAGCTCGGAGACAGGGCGTTTGGGTGAAAAACTGTTTTTT. The encoded protein is CASSSETGRLGEKLFF.

The chain has TRBV20-1 and TRBJ1-1, with 12 bases that match TRBD1. Germline V CDR1 and CDR2: DFQATT, SNEGSKA (reference sequence). Trimming cost V 3 bases and J 11 bases; bases outside gene matches: 10. This CDR3 has 14 residues. This CDR3 reads CSARDGTGGAWAFF. For the CDR3, the DNA is TGCAGTGCTAGGGACGGGACAGGGGGCGCCTGGGCTTTCTTT.

In DNA form, the CDR3 reads TGTGCCAGCAATCCGTCACGTCACTCTGGGGCCAACGTCCTGACTTTC. Its protein product is CASNPSRHSGANVLTF. The genes are TRBV21-1 and TRBJ2-6. TRBV21-1 is a known pseudogene. This CDR3 contains 16 residues.

This clonotype has just a few counts. The V and J genes are TRBV20-1 and TRBJ2-5; D gene unclear. The V gene lost 0 bases and the J gene lost 0 bases, with 14 bases spanning the gap. From germline, CDR1 is DFQATT and CDR2 SNEGSKA (reference sequence). This CDR3 is 16 amino acids long. The CDR3 loop reads CSARDLVTAYQETQYF. Here the CDR3 DNA reads TGCAGTGCTAGAGATCTCGTAACGGCGTACCAAGAGACCCAGTACTTC.

The chain carries TRBV9 and TRBJ2-1; the D is unclear. V lost 0 bases to trimming and J lost 2 bases, with 9 bases between them. Germline loops: CDR1 SGDLS, CDR2 YYNGEE. This CDR3 region has 15 residues. In nucleotides, the CDR3 is TGTGCCAGCAGCGTAGTGCCGGAAACCTACAATGAGCAGTTCTTC. Protein: CASSVVPETYNEQFF.

The V call is TRBV6-2 or TRBV6-3, the J call TRBJ1-1; D gene ambiguous. The CDR3 is made up of 15 amino acids. Germline CDR1 is MNHEY and CDR2 is SVGEGT. Trimming took off 4 bases at V and 2 bases at J, with 14 bases between the two ends. The DNA of the CDR3 is TGTGCCAGCAGTTCCGCGAGAGAATTAAACACTGAAGCTTTCTTT. As protein: CASSSARELNTEAFF.

In DNA form, the CDR3 reads TGCAGTCCCGGCGTCCTGAGTCTGAACACTGAAGCTTTCTTT. This encodes CSPGVLSLNTEAFF. This chain joins TRBV20-1 and TRBJ1-1; no clear D gene. The CDR3 sequence is 14 residues long. Trimming left V 8 bases short and J 0 bases short, with 16 bases between. CDR1 is DFQATT, CDR2 SNEGSKA, per germline (reference sequence).

This chain links TRBV3-1 with TRBJ2-1; 14 nucleotides match TRBD2. This CDR3 contains 20 residues. Germline CDR1 reads LGHDT; CDR2 reads YNNKEL (reference sequence). The V segment lost 4 bases and the J segment 0 bases; nucleotides outside the gene matches: 11. CDR3 in amino acids: CASSPRYGTSGGSSYNEQFF. The CDR3 coding sequence is TGTGCCAGCAGCCCCCGTTATGGGACTAGCGGGGGAAGCTCCTACAATGAGCAGTTCTTC.

The V and J genes are TRBV14 and TRBJ2-7; maybe TRBD1 (5 bases). Germline values: CDR1 SGHDN, CDR2 FVKESK. Trimming left V 3 bases short and J 2 bases short, with 11 bases between. This CDR3 contains 14 residues. The CDR3 is CASSHKLGPYEQYF. CDR3 bases: TGTGCCAGCAGCCACAAGCTGGGGCCCTACGAGCAGTACTTC.

This chain joins TRBV4-1 and TRBJ2-7, with D hard to call. V lost 1 base and J 0 bases, leaving 7 bases between the germline ends. CDR3 size: 14 residues. Germline V gene sequence: CDR1 MGHRA, CDR2 YSYEKL. CDR3 nucleotides: TGCGCCAGCAGCCAAGGCCCTTTCTCCTACGAGCAGTACTTC. As protein: CASSQGPFSYEQYF.